The rows below give T cell receptor beta chains drawn from one sample of a study of yellow fever vaccine responses in identical twins. TCRdb redid the calling of the RT-PCR reads with MiXCR, one entry per CDR3 protein. Of approximately 15,000 distinct CDR3 sequences listed, around 84% are singletons. The input for sequencing was T cells from blood (PBMCs), unsorted or a sorted subset (not recorded which), taken before or after yellow fever vaccination (not recorded which). The receptors stem from a woman under 30 who received the yellow fever vaccine. The CDR3 runs from the conserved cysteine through the conserved F or W. The order of the fields is J gene, clone size, V gene, CDR3 length, D gene, CDR3 protein, CDR3 DNA. The D gene is left open where the match is weak. Size values are once, few and many counts, or a class for expanded clones, and some rows have none.

TRBJ1-1 | - | TRBV2 | 13 | TRBD1 | CASAGQENTEAFF | TGTGCCAGCGCGGGACAGGAAAACACTGAAGCTTTCTTT
TRBJ1-1 | - | TRBV20-1 | 13 | - | CSARLSGNTEAFF | TGCAGTGCTCGCTTATCAGGGAACACTGAAGCTTTCTTT
TRBJ2-1 | - | TRBV4-3 | 15 | - | CASSQVWVGSDEQFF | TGCGCCAGCAGCCAAGTATGGGTAGGGAGCGATGAGCAGTTCTTC
TRBJ2-7 | - | TRBV29-1 | 12 | - | CSVEVRVEEQYF | TGCAGCGTTGAAGTTCGGGTAGAAGAGCAGTACTTC
TRBJ2-1 | once | TRBV29-1 | 14 | - | CSVEGGRAYNEQFF | TGCAGCGTTGAGGGGGGCAGAGCCTACAATGAGCAGTTCTTC
TRBJ2-2 | - | TRBV12-3/TRBV12-4 | 13 | - | CASSLQITGELFF | TGTGCCAGCAGTTTACAGATCACCGGGGAGCTGTTTTTT
TRBJ2-1 | - | TRBV5-1 | 11 | - | CASSFSNEQFF | TGCGCCAGCAGCTTCTCAAATGAGCAGTTCTTC
TRBJ2-2 | - | TRBV6-2/TRBV6-3 | 13 | - | CASSYLFTGELFF | TGTGCCAGCAGTTATCTATTTACCGGGGAGCTGTTTTTT
TRBJ2-7 | - | TRBV20-1 | 13 | - | CSARGHSKNEQYF | TGCAGTGCTAGAGGGCATTCAAAGAACGAGCAGTACTTC
TRBJ2-3 | - | TRBV4-2 | 13 | - | CASSQTVPDTQYF | TGTGCCAGCAGCCAAACCGTCCCAGATACGCAGTATTTT
TRBJ1-2 | - | TRBV6-5 | 12 | - | CASSYQGDGYTF | TGTGCCAGCAGTTACCAGGGTGATGGCTACACCTTC
TRBJ1-6 | - | TRBV3-1 | 16 | - | CASSRPGHPLGSPLHF | TGTGCCAGCAGCCGTCCGGGACACCCGCTGGGTTCACCCCTCCACTTT
TRBJ2-5 | - | TRBV27 | 14 | TRBD1 | CASSSWTGHETQYF | TGTGCCAGCAGTTCATGGACAGGGCACGAGACCCAGTACTTC
TRBJ2-7 | - | TRBV28 | 16 | - | CASSQTGGQHSYEQYF | TGTGCCAGCAGTCAGACAGGAGGCCAACACTCCTACGAGCAGTACTTC
TRBJ1-5 | - | TRBV29-1 | 13 | TRBD1 | CSVGQGSDQPQHF | TGCAGCGTTGGACAGGGGTCAGATCAGCCCCAGCATTTT
TRBJ2-7 | - | TRBV6-1 | 17 | TRBD2 | CASGVPLALRGAYEQYF | TGTGCCAGCGGAGTCCCCCTAGCCTTGCGGGGGGCCTACGAGCAGTACTTC
TRBJ2-1 | - | TRBV18 | 13 | TRBD1 | CASSPGQGIEQFF | TGTGCCAGCTCACCTGGACAGGGCATTGAGCAGTTCTTC
TRBJ2-1 | - | TRBV12-3/TRBV12-4 | 15 | - | CASSPWDGTDNEQFF | TGTGCCAGCAGTCCGTGGGACGGCACCGACAATGAGCAGTTCTTC
TRBJ2-2 | - | TRBV5-1 | 13 | - | CASSRTFTGELFF | TGCGCCAGCAGCCGGACCTTCACCGGGGAGCTGTTTTTT
TRBJ2-5 | - | TRBV4-1 | 14 | - | CASSQDGTEETQYF | TGCGCCAGCAGCCAAGACGGCACAGAAGAGACCCAGTACTTC
TRBJ2-4 | - | TRBV6-2/TRBV6-3 | 15 | TRBD2 | CASSYSTSGRNIQYF | TGTGCCAGCAGTTACTCGACTAGCGGGAGGAACATTCAGTACTTC
TRBJ2-1 | - | TRBV7-2 | 14 | - | CASSLVRGMGEQFF | TGTGCCAGCAGCTTAGTGCGAGGGATGGGTGAGCAGTTCTTC
TRBJ2-3 | - | TRBV29-1 | 14 | TRBD1 | CSVIPGQSPDTQYF | TGCAGCGTCATTCCGGGACAGTCCCCAGATACGCAGTATTTT
TRBJ2-7 | - | TRBV7-1 | 11 | - | CASSSVYEQYF | TGTGCCAGCAGCTCCGTCTACGAGCAGTACTTC
TRBJ2-3 | - | TRBV7-9 | 15 | TRBD1 | CASSSEGALADTQYF | TGTGCCAGCAGCTCCGAGGGGGCCCTGGCAGATACGCAGTATTTT
TRBJ2-1 | few | TRBV18 | 12 | - | CASSPGGYEQFF | TGTGCCAGCTCACCAGGAGGCTATGAGCAGTTCTTC
TRBJ2-7 | - | TRBV18 | 12 | - | CASSPEGYEQYF | TGTGCCAGCTCACCCGAAGGGTACGAGCAGTACTTC